These T cell receptor beta chains were read from a single sample in a study of T cell responses to AZD1222 COVID-19 vaccine. Profiled with immunoSEQ multiplex PCR; TCRdb holds only in-frame clones, not every one. The data contain more than 150,000 clones, approximately 94% of them seen just once; the ten biggest clones take up approximately 0.64%. The sequences come from peripheral blood, collected on day 0 of AZD1222 vaccination. All receptors come from an adult in good health. CDR3s include the opening cysteine and the closing phenylalanine or tryptophan. D genes are given only for firm matches. A row's size may be missing; if present it is once, few, many or a size class.

TRBD1	TRBV6-1	TRBJ1-5	.	TGTGCCAGCAGTGAAGGTGCCCGACAGGGTGTTCAGCCCCAGCATTTT	CASSEGARQGVQPQHF
.	TRBV5-5	TRBJ1-1	.	TGTGCCAGCACCCTATTGTCAGGGAACACTGAAGCTTTCTTT	CASTLLSGNTEAFF
TRBD2	TRBV4-2	TRBJ2-5	.	TGTGCCAGCAGCCAAGATTTTCCCCGGAGACTAGCGGGAGGGGAGGGGGCACAAGAGACCCAGTACTTC	CASSQDFPRRLAGGEGAQETQYF
TRBD1	TRBV9	TRBJ1-6	.	TGTGCCAGCAGTCAAAACGGACAGGGAGAAATTTCACCCCTCCACTTT	CASSQNGQGEISPLHF
.	TRBV27	TRBJ1-1	.	TGTGCCAGCAGGGCTTGGGCGAACACTGAAGCTTTCTTT	CASRAWANTEAFF
.	TRBV19	TRBJ2-3	.	TGTGCCAGTAGTACCCCTGGGGTGCAAGATACGCAGTATTTT	CASSTPGVQDTQYF
.	TRBV5-1	TRBJ1-5	.	TGCGCCAGCAGCTTGGGGCGGGGACAGCCCCAGCATTTT	CASSLGRGQPQHF
.	TRBV10-3	TRBJ1-2	.	TGTGCCATCAGCAACGGGAGAGGCTACACCTTC	CAISNGRGYTF
.	TRBV29-1	TRBJ1-2	.	TGCAGCGTTGTACCTGGACTTTTCAGCGGCTACACCTTC	CSVVPGLFSGYTF
.	TRBV5-8	TRBJ1-6	.	TGTGCCAGCAGCTTGGACGGCAGCGGTTCCTACTATAATTCACCCCTCCACTTT	CASSLDGSGSYYNSPLHF
TRBD2	TRBV6-1	TRBJ2-3	.	TGTGCCAGCAGTGGGGACCCCCCCCCAGCGGGAGGAACAGATACGCAGTATTTT	CASSGDPPPAGGTDTQYF
.	TRBV12-3/TRBV12-4	TRBJ2-2	once	TGTGCCAGCAGTTTTCGGAACACCGGGGAGCTGTTTTTT	CASSFRNTGELFF
TRBD2	TRBV5-4	TRBJ2-7	.	TGTGCCAGCAGGTCCGGGACTAGTAACTACGAGCAGTACTTC	CASRSGTSNYEQYF
TRBD2	TRBV3-1/TRBV3-2	TRBJ2-7	.	TGTGCCAGCAGCCAAGGACTAGCGGGAGCCTACGAGCAGTACTTC	CASSQGLAGAYEQYF
TRBD1	TRBV9	TRBJ1-2	.	TGTGCCAGCAGCGAGGGACAGGGACAATACTATGGCTACACCTTC	CASSEGQGQYYGYTF
.	TRBV7-9	TRBJ1-2	.	TGTGCCAGCAGCTTAGGGGGAGGTGGCGGCTACACCTTC	CASSLGGGGGYTF
.	TRBV6-5	TRBJ1-1	.	TGTGCCAGCCCGGAACAGGGAGGAAACACTGAAGCTTTCTTT	CASPEQGGNTEAFF
TRBD2	TRBV7-6	TRBJ2-1	.	TGTGCCAGCAGCGCTGTCTCAAGCGGGAGAACCTACAATGAGCAGTTCTTC	CASSAVSSGRTYNEQFF
.	TRBV4-1	TRBJ1-1	.	TGCGCCAGCAGCCAAGTGACCAGATTGAACACTGAAGCTTTCTTT	CASSQVTRLNTEAFF
.	TRBV3-1/TRBV3-2	TRBJ1-5	.	TGTGCCAGCAGCCAGGCCCTTAGCAATCAGCCCCAGCATTTT	CASSQALSNQPQHF
.	TRBV9	TRBJ1-2	once	TGTGCCAGCAGCGTGGGGGACGCCCGCTATGGCTACACCTTC	CASSVGDARYGYTF
.	TRBV27	TRBJ2-2	.	TGTGCCAGCAGAAGGGGCACCGGGGAGCTGTTTTTT	CASRRGTGELFF
TRBD1	TRBV5-1	TRBJ1-4	.	TGCGCCAGCAGCCTGGGCCTTCGGGACAGGAATGAAAAACTGTTTTTT	CASSLGLRDRNEKLFF
TRBD1	TRBV27	TRBJ1-2	.	TGTGCCAGCAGTCGTAACACCGGGACAGGGTTCTATGGCTACACCTTC	CASSRNTGTGFYGYTF
.	TRBV5-5	TRBJ2-1	.	TGTGCCAGCAGCCAAAGACCCAACAATGAGCAGTTCTTC	CASSQRPNNEQFF
TRBD2	TRBV3-1/TRBV3-2	TRBJ2-5	.	TGTGCCAGCAGCCCTCGGACTAGCGGTGTGTTGGAGACCCAGTACTTC	CASSPRTSGVLETQYF
TRBD2	TRBV6-5	TRBJ2-3	.	TGTGCCAGCGGGGGACTAGCGCTTTCCACAGATACGCAGTATTTT	CASGGLALSTDTQYF
.	TRBV10-3	TRBJ2-2	.	TGTGCCATCAGGATGGACACCGGGGAGCTGTTTTTT	CAIRMDTGELFF
.	TRBV28	TRBJ1-2	.	TGTGCCAGCAGAATGCCTCGTAATGGCTACACCTTC	CASRMPRNGYTF
.	TRBV5-5	TRBJ2-1	.	TGTGCCAGCAGCTTGGAGAGCGAATCCTACAATGAGCAGTTCTTC	CASSLESESYNEQFF
.	TRBV21-1	TRBJ1-5	.	TGTGCCAGCAGCCCCCGGGACAAGGGCAATCAGCCCCAGCATTTT	CASSPRDKGNQPQHF
.	TRBV5-1	TRBJ2-2	.	TGCGCCAGCAGCTCACTAGGGAACACCGGGGAGCTGTTTTTT	CASSSLGNTGELFF
.	TRBV4-1	TRBJ1-1	.	TGCGCCAGCAGCCCCGGACAGAGTGAAGCTTTCTTT	CASSPGQSEAFF
.	TRBV11-2	TRBJ1-2	once	TGTGCCAGCAGACCCGACAAGTTCGGTGGCTACACCTTC	CASRPDKFGGYTF
.	TRBV6-2/TRBV6-3	TRBJ1-2	.	TGTGCCAGCAGTACGGACTCCTATGGCTACACCTTC	CASSTDSYGYTF
.	TRBV15	TRBJ1-5	.	TGTGCCACCGCGGGCAGCTTCATAAGCAATCAGCCCCAGCATTTT	CATAGSFISNQPQHF
.	TRBV7-6	TRBJ2-1	.	TGTGCCAGCAGCCCCCTCTGGAGCGGCAATGAGCAGTTCTTC	CASSPLWSGNEQFF
.	TRBV30	TRBJ2-1	.	TGTGCGCGTTCGGGCGGAGGCTACAATGAGCAGTTCTTC	CARSGGGYNEQFF
.	TRBV5-6	TRBJ1-5	.	TGTGCCAGCAGCCAAAGGGGCAGTAGCAATCAGCCCCAGCATTTT	CASSQRGSSNQPQHF
.	TRBV11-2	TRBJ1-3	.	TGTGCCAGCAGCCTCGACCTCAGCTCTGGAAACACCATATATTTT	CASSLDLSSGNTIYF
TRBD1	TRBV25-1	TRBJ1-2	once	TGTGCCAGCAGTGGGACAGGCTGGGGCTATGGCTACACCTTC	CASSGTGWGYGYTF
.	TRBV30	TRBJ2-4	.	TGTGCCTGGAGTGTAATGGGGGACATTCAGTACTTC	CAWSVMGDIQYF
.	TRBV18	TRBJ2-5	.	TGTGCCAGCTCACGGGGGATCCGAGAGACCCAGTACTTC	CASSRGIRETQYF
TRBD2	TRBV18	TRBJ2-7	.	TGTGCCAGCTCCCTAGGGGACTACTCCTACGAGCAGTACTTC	CASSLGDYSYEQYF
.	TRBV5-5	TRBJ2-3	.	TGTGCCAGCAGCTTAATCACGGTGGATACGCAGTATTTT	CASSLITVDTQYF
TRBD1	TRBV5-1	TRBJ1-1	.	TGCGCCAGCAGCCACCGACAGGGAGGCATGAACACTGAAGCTTTCTTT	CASSHRQGGMNTEAFF
.	TRBV14	TRBJ1-2	.	TGTGCCAGCAGCCAGTCGTGGGGTGGCTACACCTTC	CASSQSWGGYTF
.	TRBV6-6	TRBJ1-6	few	TGTGCCAGCAGTTTTTCCTATAATTCACCCCTCCACTTT	CASSFSYNSPLHF
.	TRBV28	TRBJ1-1	.	TGTGCCAGCAGGCCACCCTTGAACACTGAAGCTTTCTTT	CASRPPLNTEAFF
.	TRBV27	TRBJ1-2	.	TGTGCCAGCAGTTTAGGGGGGCCCCTAGGTGGCTATGGCTACACCTTC	CASSLGGPLGGYGYTF
TRBD1	TRBV29-1	TRBJ2-1	.	TGCAGCGTTGGACAGGTCAGGGGGTTCGGATCGAGCGGCTACTACAATGAGCAGTTCTTC	CSVGQVRGFGSSGYYNEQFF
.	TRBV6-6	TRBJ1-4	.	TGTGCCAGCAGTTCAGGGGATGCAACTAATGAAAAACTGTTTTTT	CASSSGDATNEKLFF